This T cell receptor beta chain derives from a study of blood T cell repertoires in COVID-19. About the study: The United States, Italy and Spain were the sources of the acute and convalescent COVID-19 samples. Sources were T cells, B-cell-depleted T cells, or PBMCs; the material itself was cDNA or gDNA.

In the original workflow: It was from reference gene primer amplification that nucleated cell counts were estimated. Clones were read by immunoSEQ multiplex PCR, and TCRdb kept only the in-frame ones, dropping some. V and J calls and clone size come straight from that table; D and trimming were deduced from the DNA. Altogether around 30,000 clones are present, 75% to 90% being singletons, with the ten largest covering over 9%. V lost 1 base and J lost 4; bases outside the gene matches: 7. Germline assignment: CDR1 MGHRA and CDR2 YSYEKL. This CDR3 has 17 residues. The receptor's source is a man aged 55 to 70 with acute or convalescent COVID-19. The sequenced sample was peripheral blood. V and J are TRBV4-1 and TRBJ1-6, with 7 bases that match TRBD1. The CDR3 protein is CASSQVYDREYNSPLHF. The CDR3 DNA reads as TGCGCCAGCAGCCAAGTATACGACAGGGAGTATAATTCACCCCTCCACTTT.